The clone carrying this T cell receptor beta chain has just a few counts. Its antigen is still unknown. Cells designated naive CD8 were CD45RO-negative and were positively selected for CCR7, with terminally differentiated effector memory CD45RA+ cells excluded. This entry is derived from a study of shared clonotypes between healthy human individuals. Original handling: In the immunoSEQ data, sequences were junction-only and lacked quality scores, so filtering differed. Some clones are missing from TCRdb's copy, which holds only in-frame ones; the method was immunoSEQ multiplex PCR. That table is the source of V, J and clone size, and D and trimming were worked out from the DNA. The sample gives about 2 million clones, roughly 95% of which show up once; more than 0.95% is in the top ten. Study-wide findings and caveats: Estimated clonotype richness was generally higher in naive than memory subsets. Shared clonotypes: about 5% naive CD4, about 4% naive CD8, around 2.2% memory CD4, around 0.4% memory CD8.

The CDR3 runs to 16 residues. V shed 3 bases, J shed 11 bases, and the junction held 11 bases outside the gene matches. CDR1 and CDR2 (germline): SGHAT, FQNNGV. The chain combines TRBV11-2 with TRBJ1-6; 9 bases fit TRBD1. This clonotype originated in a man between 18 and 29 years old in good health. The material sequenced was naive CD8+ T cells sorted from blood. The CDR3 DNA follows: TGTGCCAGCAGCTTGGGGACAGGGATCTCGCTCACACCCCTCCACTTT. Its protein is CASSLGTGISLTPLHF.